Included here is one T cell receptor (beta chain) sequence, with context. Which antigen it targets is not known. No much larger clone exists at a distance of one base, and base qualities are not known. The cohort consisted of 600 or so healthy bone marrow donors. At the time of sampling, all cohort members were nominally healthy, though unrecorded immune exposures were likely present. The donor was CMV seropositive and belonged to the group of more than 250 seropositive cohort members. Each donor provided a peripheral blood sample, and peripheral blood mononuclear cells were used for TCR beta sequencing. Genomic DNA extraction from the blood cell samples was performed with the Qiagen DNeasy Blood Extraction Kit. This record comes from a study of cytomegalovirus exposure and HLA in healthy donors (dated by TCRdb to the late 2010s). Describing the broader study: An earlier analysis of some 600 of the donors reported around 280 Gb of sequence data and around 110 million unique TCR beta sequences obtained from roughly 170 million T cells. An early release covering over 500 HLA-typed donors comprised roughly 300 gigabases of sequencing data and roughly 85 million unique TCR sequences. Of the roughly 430 genotyped donors, around 81% fell in the genetic ancestry cluster associated with self-reported Caucasian donors. The study was designed to test whether signatures of past pathogen exposure could be identified by cataloging public T cell receptors. The study profiled the T cell repertoires of more than 500 subjects by immunosequencing and related them to cytomegalovirus serostatus. Besides the first cohort of roughly 640 subjects, a separate validation cohort made up of some 110 different subjects was used. The study combined high-throughput TCR immunosequencing, statistical association of individual TCRs with disease status, and machine learning to predict cytomegalovirus infection status. A later analysis re-examined previously published TCR beta repertoires from roughly 720 donors and added high-resolution HLA genotyping to investigate patterns of TCR occurrence. Rather than drawing on any new phenotypic data, the later analysis identified candidate immune exposures from TCR beta sequences and the way those sequences occurred across donors. To decide whether each TCR beta V gene segment behaved as functional or pseudogenic, an earlier analysis of several hundred of the donors relied on high-throughput TCR beta sequencing. Alongside the repertoire data, information on donor age, sex, ethnicity and CMV serostatus was compiled. A later genetic analysis used genome-wide SNP genotypes for about three fifths of the roughly 700 donors, treating that subset as a discovery cohort. Every discovery cohort repertoire had been produced on one sequencing platform. Class I and class II HLA loci were covered by the typing at four-digit resolution. The number of donors typed differed by locus, with roughly 620-630 for A, B, C, DRB1 and DQB1, approximately 500 for DQA1, 600 to 610 for DPA1, and 450 to 480 for DPB1. Five DR-DQ haplotypes were handled as single units for association and clustering, since linkage in the cohort was strong. Among some 400 genotyped donors of the cohort, an average of roughly 230,000 unique TCR beta nucleotide sequences was sequenced per donor, of which 15% to 20% were non-productive.

The receptor library was made with the immunoSEQ multiplex PCR assay. For the multiplex PCR, a mixture combining 60 forward primers for TCR Vbeta segments and 13 reverse primers for TCR Jbeta segments was used. The CDR3 region of rearranged TCR beta genes was amplified from genomic DNA with a multiplex PCR assay. On the Illumina HiSeq System, the amplified TCR beta libraries were sequenced as 87-base-pair reads. Per the original workflow: A later analysis counted about 82 million unique TCR beta chains across the 670 or so repertoires, and approximately 11 million of these chains were shared by at least two donors. A nearest-neighbor algorithm error-corrected the raw reads and collapsed the reads into unique sequences, merging closely related sequences to remove PCR and sequencing errors. V, D and J gene segments were assigned by aligning CDR3 sequences to IMGT reference sequences. Each retained sequence needed at least a six-nucleotide match to both a V gene segment and a J gene segment. A rearrangement was called productive if the CDR3 had no stop codons and remained in frame with V and J, and every other rearrangement was called non-productive. Following IMGT convention, CDR3 was defined as the stretch from the second conserved V-encoded cysteine up to the conserved J-encoded phenylalanine. The earlier analysis of roughly 590 of the donors excluded sequences that lacked an unambiguous match to a single V gene segment. In an earlier analysis of approximately 590 of the donors, V segments were called functional above 56.7% productive rearrangements and were called segregating when the between-donor standard deviation exceeded 5%. A statistical classification framework was developed to diagnose cytomegalovirus status using the catalog of TCR beta chain sequences. A later analysis assigned V and J genes by comparing TCR nucleotide sequences with IMGT/GENE-DB human TR gene sequences. In a later analysis, CDR3 sequences and most-parsimonious VDJ recombination scenarios were assigned using the TCRdist pipeline. A later analysis defined each TCR beta chain by its CDR3 amino acid sequence plus V-gene family, and excluded reads lacking a unique V-gene family. A later analysis removed 500 to 600 highly shared, low-generation-probability nucleotide sequences to deal with suspected cross-contamination and a sequencing artifact. In a later analysis, a clonal expansion index for each public chain was calculated from normalized within-repertoire ranks of inferred template counts. A later analysis computed generation probabilities with a VDJ recombination model fitted to out-of-frame rearrangements, and checked the results against IGoR. A later analysis scored TCR-TCR, TCR-HLA and TCR-CMV co-occurrence with hypergeometric tests, applying a repertoire-size bias correction to TCR pairs. False discovery rates were estimated in a later analysis by permuting HLA or CMV assignments 20 times. In a later analysis, co-occurring TCRs were grouped with DBSCAN, and TCRdist sequence similarity was added when clustering was performed within HLA-allele-positive subsets. Repertoires with fewer than 30,000 or more than 120,000 public chains were left out of co-occurrence clustering, as were about 5 repertoires with anomalous nucleotide sharing. The clones in this table, taken by TCRdb from immuneACCESS, are in-frame only. Not every clone is retained; where verified, under half of the shortfall comes from an unresolved V gene, and the cause of the rest is unknown. D and trimming come from the DNA, and the V and J calls and clone size come from that table. This sample is represented by some 150,000 clones; around 79% of them were singletons. The ten top clones hold 7.7% of the sample.

The germline V gene (reference sequence) provides CDR1 SGHKS and CDR2 YYEKEE. The CDR3 has 16 amino acids, counting the end cysteine and phenylalanine. Just the 48-base CDR3 DNA is kept, in frame starting at base 1. V lost 0 bases and J lost 9 bases, and the count of bases not matched to a germline gene is 6. General conclusions and limits of the study: In vitro tests confirmed that a few of the cytomegalovirus-associated TCR beta chains recognize cytomegalovirus antigens. Some IMGT-functional V segments, including TRBV6-2 and TRBV6-3, could not be told apart with the 87-base-pair reads, so those segments were excluded. According to a later analysis, TCR association rates differed among HLA loci, with DRB1 alleles showing the most associated TCRs and HLA-C alleles showing the fewest. Correlated functional status among segregating V segments might be attributable to linkage disequilibrium, but an unknown experimental factor could not be ruled out. When HLA alleles, especially DR and DQ, strongly co-occurred, TCR associations were difficult to assign to individual alleles. CMV serostatus was the only immune exposure information available for the cohort. In the study, 164 TCR beta chains were listed as associated with cytomegalovirus. Compared with equally common non-associated chains, HLA-associated TCR beta chains in a later analysis were more clonally expanded and had lower generation probabilities. A cluster of highly shared sequence variants was judged likely to be a technical artifact of the sequencing pipeline. Because HLA typing was missing for some donors at each locus, association tests included only the typed subset. An association between a missense DCLRE1C variant and V-gene and J-gene trimming of TCR beta chains was found in a later genetic analysis and replicated in an independent cohort. According to a later analysis, most CMV-associated TCR beta chains appeared to be HLA-restricted, and the HLA associations seemed to be driven largely by CMV exposure. In a later analysis, several top co-occurrence clusters were reported to appear linked to parvovirus B19, influenza, CMV and Epstein-Barr virus. A further reported finding was that TCR beta sequences accurately predicted the HLA-A and HLA-B alleles for most subjects in the first cohort. Compared with the roughly 710-donor mean, donors in an Asian-associated ancestry cluster had fewer N-insertions in productive TCRs, according to a later genetic analysis. The presence/absence analyses assumed that sequencing depth was roughly uniform across donors, and that assumption may not be true. Because counts were too low, around 18 rarely observed V segments, including chromosome 9 orphons, were left out of the earlier analysis of about 500 of the donors. It was suggested by the authors that the approach could potentially be generalized to other disease states and immunological phenotypes. In a later analysis, some 18,000 TCR beta sequences were associated with specific HLA alleles at a false discovery rate of 0.05. In both the original and validation cohorts, the classifier was reported to diagnose cytomegalovirus status with high specificity and sensitivity. This cohort had only TCR beta chains sequenced, and the lack of alpha or paired-chain data limited which features could be detected. Most TCR sequences were observed very rarely across donors, whereas some public TCRs were present in many individuals. An earlier analysis of approximately 500 of the donors showed that most TCR beta V segments appeared in productive rearrangements either about 90% or about 30% of the time, which broadly matched IMGT annotations.

This TCR derives from a man between 25 and 39 years old in good health and CMV-seropositive. Recombination joined TRBV5-5 with TRBJ2-1, with 13 central nucleotides matching TRBD2. Sequencing was performed on PBMCs. The DNA sequence is as follows: TGTGCCAGCAGCTTGGCCCTACTAGCGGGAGGGAGTGAGCAGTTCTTC. This gives the protein CASSLALLAGGSEQFF.